This T cell receptor beta chain was captured in a study of OX40 agonist ivuxolimab in advanced cancers. As for the study in general: Ivuxolimab, which patients received intravenously every 2 weeks, was dosed at 0.01 to 10 mg/kg. Eligibility rules accepted prior anti-PD-1, anti-PD-L1 or anti-CTLA-4 therapy, and around 40% had some.

To note about this clone: Its specificity is unknown. The CDR3 does not close with the conserved phenylalanine or tryptophan, likely indicating a read error.

Study conclusions and caveats: At 0.1 to 3.0 mg/kg, clonal expansion of CD4+ and CD8+ blood T cells had occurred by week 6. The average count of expanded clones was higher among CD8+ T cells than among CD4+.

Measured with immunoSEQ multiplex PCR; TCRdb has only the in-frame clones, and not every one. The profile covers more than 95,000 clones, with approximately 93% appearing a single time and about 0.19% taken by the ten largest. CDR1 is MGHRA, CDR2 YSYEKL, per germline. CDR3 length equals 14 residues. The V end was cut by 5 bases, the J end by 7 bases, with 12 bases between. The sample in question was CD4+ or CD8+ T cells sorted from blood, obtained in a trial of the OX40 agonist ivuxolimab. This clonotype originated in an adult with an advanced solid tumor such as melanoma, head and neck, liver or kidney cancer. The chain has TRBV4-1 and TRBJ1-6; D gene unclear. The CDR3 sequence is CASSTQLGNSPLHL. DNA of the CDR3: TGCGCCAGCAGCACCCAGTTGGGCAATTCACCCCTCCACCTT.